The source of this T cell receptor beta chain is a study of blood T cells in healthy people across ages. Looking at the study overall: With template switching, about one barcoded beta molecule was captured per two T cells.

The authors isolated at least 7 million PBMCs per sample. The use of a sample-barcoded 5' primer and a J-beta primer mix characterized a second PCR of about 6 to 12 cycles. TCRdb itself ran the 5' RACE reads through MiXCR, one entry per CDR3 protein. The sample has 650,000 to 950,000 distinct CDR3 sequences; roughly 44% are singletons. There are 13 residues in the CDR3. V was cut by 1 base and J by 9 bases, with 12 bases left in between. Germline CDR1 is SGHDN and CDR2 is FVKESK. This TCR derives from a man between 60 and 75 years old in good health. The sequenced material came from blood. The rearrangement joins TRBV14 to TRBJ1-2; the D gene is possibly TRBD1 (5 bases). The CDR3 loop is CASSQVRTGRYTF. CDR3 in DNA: TGTGCCAGCAGCCAAGTGAGAACAGGTCGCTACACCTTC.